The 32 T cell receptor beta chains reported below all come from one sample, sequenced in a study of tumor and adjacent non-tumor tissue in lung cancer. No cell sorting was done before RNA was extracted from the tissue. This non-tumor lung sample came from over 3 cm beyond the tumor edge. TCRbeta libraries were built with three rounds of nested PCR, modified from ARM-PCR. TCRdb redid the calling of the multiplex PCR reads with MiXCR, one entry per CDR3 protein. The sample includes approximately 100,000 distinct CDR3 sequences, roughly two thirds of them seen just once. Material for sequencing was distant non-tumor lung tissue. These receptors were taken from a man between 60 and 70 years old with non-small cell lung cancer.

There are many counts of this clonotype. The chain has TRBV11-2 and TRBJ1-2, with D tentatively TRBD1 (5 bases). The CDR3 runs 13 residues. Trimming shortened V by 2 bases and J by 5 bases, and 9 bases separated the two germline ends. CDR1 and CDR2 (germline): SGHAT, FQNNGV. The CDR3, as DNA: TGTGCCAGCAGCTTATGGCAGGGATATGGCTACACCTTC. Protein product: CASSLWQGYGYTF.

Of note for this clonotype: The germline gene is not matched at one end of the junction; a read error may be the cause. The CDR3 reads CVSSSGLAGVLNTGELFF. For the CDR3, the DNA is TGCGTCAGCAGCTCGGGACTAGCGGGAGTTTTGAACACCGGGGAGCTGTTTTTT. V gene TRBV5-1 combines with J gene TRBJ2-2; 14 bases match TRBD2. This CDR3 is 18 amino acids long. Germline CDR1 reads SGHRS; CDR2 reads YFSETQ.

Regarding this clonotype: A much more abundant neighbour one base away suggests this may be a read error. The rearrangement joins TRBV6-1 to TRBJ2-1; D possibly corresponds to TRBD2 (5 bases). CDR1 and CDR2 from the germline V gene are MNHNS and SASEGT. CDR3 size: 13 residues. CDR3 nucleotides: TGTGCCAGCAGCGCAATTCGGGAAACTGAGCTGTTCTTC. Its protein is CASSAIRETELFF.

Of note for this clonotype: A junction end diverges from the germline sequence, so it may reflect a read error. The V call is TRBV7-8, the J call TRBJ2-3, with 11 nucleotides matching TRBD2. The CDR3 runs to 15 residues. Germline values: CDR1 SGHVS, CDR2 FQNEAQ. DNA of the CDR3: TGTACCAGCAGCTCGGGACTAGCGGTTTCAGATACGCAGTATTTT. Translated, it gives CTSSSGLAVSDTQYF.

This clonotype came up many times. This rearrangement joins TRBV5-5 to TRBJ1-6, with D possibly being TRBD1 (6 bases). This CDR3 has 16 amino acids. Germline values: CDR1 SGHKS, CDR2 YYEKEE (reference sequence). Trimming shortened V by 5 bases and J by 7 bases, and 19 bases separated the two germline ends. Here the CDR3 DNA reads TGTGCCAGCAGTTCTACTGGAGGGGGGGTGAATTCACCCCTCCACTTT. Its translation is CASSSTGGGVNSPLHF.

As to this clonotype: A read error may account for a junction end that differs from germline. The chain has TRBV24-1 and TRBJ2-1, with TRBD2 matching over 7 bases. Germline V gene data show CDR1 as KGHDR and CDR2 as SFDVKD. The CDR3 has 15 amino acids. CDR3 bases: TGTGTCACCAGTGACCCAGCGGGGTCCTACAATGAGCAGTTCTTC. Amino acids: CVTSDPAGSYNEQFF.

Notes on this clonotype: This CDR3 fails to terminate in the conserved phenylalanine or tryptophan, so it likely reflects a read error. The CDR3 nucleotides read TGCAGCGTTACCGGGACTGGGAACGAGCAGTACTAC. This gives the protein CSVTGTGNEQYY. V gene TRBV29-1 combines with J gene TRBJ2-7, with a tentative D call TRBD2 (6 bases). Germline assignment: CDR1 SQVTM and CDR2 ANQGSEA. Trimming left V 5 bases short and J 5 bases short, with 13 bases between. The CDR3 spans 12 residues.

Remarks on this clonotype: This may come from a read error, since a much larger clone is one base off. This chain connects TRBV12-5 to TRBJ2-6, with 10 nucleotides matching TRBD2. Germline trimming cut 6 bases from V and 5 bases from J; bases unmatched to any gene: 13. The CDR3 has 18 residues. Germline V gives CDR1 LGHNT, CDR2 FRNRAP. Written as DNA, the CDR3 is TGTGCTAGTGGCTCCAGCGGGGGGGCCGTTCAACGGGCCAACGTCCTGACTTTC. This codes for CASGSSGGAVQRANVLTF.

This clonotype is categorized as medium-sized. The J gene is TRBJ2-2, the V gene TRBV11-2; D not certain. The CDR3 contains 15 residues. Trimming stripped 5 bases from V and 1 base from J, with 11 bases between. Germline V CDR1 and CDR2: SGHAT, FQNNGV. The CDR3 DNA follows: TGTGCCAGCAGCCCTGGAACCCAGAACACCGGGGAGCTGTTTTTT. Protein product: CASSPGTQNTGELFF.

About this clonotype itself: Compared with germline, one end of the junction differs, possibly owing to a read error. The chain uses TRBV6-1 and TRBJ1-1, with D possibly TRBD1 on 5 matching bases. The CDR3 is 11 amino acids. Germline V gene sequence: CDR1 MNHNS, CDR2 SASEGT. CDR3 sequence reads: CTSSESGRAFF. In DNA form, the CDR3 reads TGTACCAGCAGTGAATCGGGACGCGCTTTCTTT.

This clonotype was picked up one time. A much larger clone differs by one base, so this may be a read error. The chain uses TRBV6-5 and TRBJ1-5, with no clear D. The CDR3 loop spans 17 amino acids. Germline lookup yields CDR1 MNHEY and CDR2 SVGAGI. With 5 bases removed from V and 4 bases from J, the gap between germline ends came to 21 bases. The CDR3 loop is CASSRKPRTGWNQPQHF. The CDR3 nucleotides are TGTGCCAGCAGTCGCAAGCCTCGCACCGGATGGAATCAGCCCCAGCATTTT.

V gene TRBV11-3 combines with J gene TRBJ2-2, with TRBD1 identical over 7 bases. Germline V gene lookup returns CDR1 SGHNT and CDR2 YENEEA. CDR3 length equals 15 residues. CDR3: CISSLTGVATGELFF. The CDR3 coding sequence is TGTATCAGCAGCTTAACAGGGGTGGCCACCGGGGAGCTGTTTTTT.

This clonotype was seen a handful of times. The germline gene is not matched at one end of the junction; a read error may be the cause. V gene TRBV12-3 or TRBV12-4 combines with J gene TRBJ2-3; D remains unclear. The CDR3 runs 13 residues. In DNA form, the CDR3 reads TGTGCCAGCAGTTTGGTGACCACAGATACACAGTATTTT. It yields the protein CASSLVTTDTQYF.

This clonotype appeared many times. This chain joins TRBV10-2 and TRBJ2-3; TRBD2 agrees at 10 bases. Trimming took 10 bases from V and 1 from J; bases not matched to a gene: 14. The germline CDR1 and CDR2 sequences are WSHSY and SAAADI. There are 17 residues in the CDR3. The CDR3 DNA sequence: TGCGCCACCGAAGGAGGAGCTAGCGGGGGCCGCACAGATACGCAGTATTTT. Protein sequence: CATEGGASGGRTDTQYF.

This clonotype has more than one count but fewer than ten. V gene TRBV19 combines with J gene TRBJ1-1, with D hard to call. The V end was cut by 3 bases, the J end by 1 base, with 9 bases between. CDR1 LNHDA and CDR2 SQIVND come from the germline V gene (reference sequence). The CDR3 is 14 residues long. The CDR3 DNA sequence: TGTGCCAGTAGTATTGAGGTCTGGAACACTGAAGCTTTCTTT. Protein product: CASSIEVWNTEAFF.

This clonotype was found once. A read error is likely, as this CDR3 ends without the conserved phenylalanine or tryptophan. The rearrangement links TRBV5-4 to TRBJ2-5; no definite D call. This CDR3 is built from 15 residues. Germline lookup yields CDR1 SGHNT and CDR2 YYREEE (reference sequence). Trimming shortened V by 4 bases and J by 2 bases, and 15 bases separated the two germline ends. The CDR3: CASSPGPRLQETQYL. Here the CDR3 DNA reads TGTGCCAGCAGCCCAGGACCGCGCCTACAAGAGACCCAGTACCTC.

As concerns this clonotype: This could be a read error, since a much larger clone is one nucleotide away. The CDR3 spells CASSHAWGSSTGELFF. For the CDR3, the DNA is TGTGCCAGCAGCCATGCGTGGGGTAGTAGCACCGGGGAGCTGTTTTTT. This chain uses TRBV28 with TRBJ2-2; D unresolved. The CDR3 length is 16 residues. Trimming took 6 bases from V and 4 from J, leaving 18 bases between them. Per the germline V gene, CDR1 is MDHEN and CDR2 is SYDVKM.

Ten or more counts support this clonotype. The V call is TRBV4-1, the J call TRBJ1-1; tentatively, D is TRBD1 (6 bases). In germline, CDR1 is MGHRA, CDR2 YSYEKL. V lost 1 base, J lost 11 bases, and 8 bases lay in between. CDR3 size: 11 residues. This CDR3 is CASSQVQGAFF. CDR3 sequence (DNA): TGCGCCAGCAGCCAAGTCCAGGGGGCTTTCTTT.

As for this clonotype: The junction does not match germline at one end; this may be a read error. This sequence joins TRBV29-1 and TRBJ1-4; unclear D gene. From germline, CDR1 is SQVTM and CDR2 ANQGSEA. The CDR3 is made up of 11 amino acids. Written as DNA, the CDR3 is TGCAGCGTTATAAGGCACGAACTACTACTTTTT. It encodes CSVIRHELLLF.

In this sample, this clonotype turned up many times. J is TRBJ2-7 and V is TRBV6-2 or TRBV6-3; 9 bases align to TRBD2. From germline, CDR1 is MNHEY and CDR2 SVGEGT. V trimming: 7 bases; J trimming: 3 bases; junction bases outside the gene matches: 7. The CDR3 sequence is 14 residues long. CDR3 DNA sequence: TGTGCCAGCACCGGACTAGCGAATATCTACGAGCAGTACTTC. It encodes CASTGLANIYEQYF.

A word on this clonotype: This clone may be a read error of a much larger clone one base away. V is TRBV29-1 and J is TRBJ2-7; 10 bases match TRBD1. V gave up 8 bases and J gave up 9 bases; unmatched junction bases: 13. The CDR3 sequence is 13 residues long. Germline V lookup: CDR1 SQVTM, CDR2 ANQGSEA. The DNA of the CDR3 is TGCAGCACCACGAGAGGGACAGGGGAGCGGCAGTACTTC. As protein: CSTTRGTGERQYF.

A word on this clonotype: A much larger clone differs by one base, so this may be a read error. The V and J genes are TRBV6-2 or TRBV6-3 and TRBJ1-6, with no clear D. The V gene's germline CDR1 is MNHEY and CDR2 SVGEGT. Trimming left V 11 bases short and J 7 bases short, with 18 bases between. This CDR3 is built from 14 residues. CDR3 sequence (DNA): TGTGCCTCTACCCCAATGCTTAGGAATTCACCCCTCCACTTT. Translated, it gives CASTPMLRNSPLHF.

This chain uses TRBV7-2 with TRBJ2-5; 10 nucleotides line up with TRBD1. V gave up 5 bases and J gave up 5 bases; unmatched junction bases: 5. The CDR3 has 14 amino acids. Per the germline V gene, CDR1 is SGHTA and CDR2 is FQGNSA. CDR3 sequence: CASSRQGADETQYF. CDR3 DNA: TGTGCCAGCAGCAGACAGGGGGCGGATGAGACCCAGTACTTC. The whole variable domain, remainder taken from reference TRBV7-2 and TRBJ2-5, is GAGVSQSPSNKVTEKGKDVELRCDPISGHTALYWYRQSLGQGLEFLIYFQGNSAPDKSGLPSDRFSAERTGGSVSTLTIQRTQQEDSAVYLCASSRQGADETQYFGPGTRLLVL.

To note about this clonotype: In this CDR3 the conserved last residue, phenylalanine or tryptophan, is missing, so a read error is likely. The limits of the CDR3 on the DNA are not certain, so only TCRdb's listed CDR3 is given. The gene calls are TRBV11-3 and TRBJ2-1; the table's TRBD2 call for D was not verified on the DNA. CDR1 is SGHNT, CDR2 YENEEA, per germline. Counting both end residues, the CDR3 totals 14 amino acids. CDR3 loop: CASRRTTTSTEQFL.

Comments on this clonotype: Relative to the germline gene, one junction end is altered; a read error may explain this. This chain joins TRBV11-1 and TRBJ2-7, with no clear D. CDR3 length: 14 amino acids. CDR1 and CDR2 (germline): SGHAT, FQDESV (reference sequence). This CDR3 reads CAGSFPDGAYEQYF. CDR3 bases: TGTGCCGGCAGCTTTCCCGACGGCGCCTACGAGCAGTATTTC.

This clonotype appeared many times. The CDR3 DNA follows: TGTGCCAGCAGTTTACGGGACAGTTCCTACGAGCAGTACTTC. It translates to CASSLRDSSYEQYF. The rearrangement uses TRBV28 and TRBJ2-7; TRBD1 agrees at 7 bases. With 2 bases clipped from V and 1 base from J, the junction kept 2 bases outside the gene matches. Per the germline V gene, CDR1 is MDHEN and CDR2 is SYDVKM. The CDR3 is 14 amino acids.

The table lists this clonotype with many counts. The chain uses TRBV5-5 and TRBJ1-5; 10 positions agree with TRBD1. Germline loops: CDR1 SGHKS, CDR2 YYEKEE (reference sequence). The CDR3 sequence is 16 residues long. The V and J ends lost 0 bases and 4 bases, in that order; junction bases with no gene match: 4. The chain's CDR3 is CASSLEPGQGNQPQHF. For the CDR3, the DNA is TGTGCCAGCAGCTTGGAACCGGGACAGGGGAATCAGCCCCAGCATTTT.

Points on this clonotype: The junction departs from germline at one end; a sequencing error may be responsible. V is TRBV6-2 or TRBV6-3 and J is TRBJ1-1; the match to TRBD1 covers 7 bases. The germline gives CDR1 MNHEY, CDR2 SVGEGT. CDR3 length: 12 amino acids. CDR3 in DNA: TGTGCCAACAGTATGACAGGGTCTGAAGCTTTCTTT. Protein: CANSMTGSEAFF.

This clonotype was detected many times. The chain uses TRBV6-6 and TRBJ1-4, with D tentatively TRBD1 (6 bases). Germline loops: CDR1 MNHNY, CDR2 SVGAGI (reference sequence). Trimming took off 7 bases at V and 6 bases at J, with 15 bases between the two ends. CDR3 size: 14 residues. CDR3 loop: CASKAGGEYEKLFF. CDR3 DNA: TGTGCCAGCAAAGCGGGGGGCGAATATGAAAAACTGTTTTTT.

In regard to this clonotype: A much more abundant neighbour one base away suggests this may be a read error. The CDR3 spells CASSLMGNSPLRF. The CDR3 DNA follows: TGTGCCAGCAGTTTGATGGGTAATTCACCCCTCCGCTTT. The rearrangement links TRBV6-2 or TRBV6-3 to TRBJ1-6; D gene unclear. The CDR3 spans 13 residues. Germline V CDR1 and CDR2: MNHEY, SVGEGT.

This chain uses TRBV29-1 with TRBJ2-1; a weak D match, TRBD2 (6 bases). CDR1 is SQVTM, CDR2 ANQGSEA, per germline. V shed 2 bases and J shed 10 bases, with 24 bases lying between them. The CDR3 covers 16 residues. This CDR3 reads CSVEKNPTGVVNEQFF. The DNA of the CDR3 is TGCAGCGTTGAAAAAAATCCAACGGGAGTAGTCAACGAGCAGTTCTTC.

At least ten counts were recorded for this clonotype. CDR3 loop: CASSESAGSGGYTF. CDR3 bases: TGCGCCAGCAGTGAGTCAGCCGGCTCGGGAGGCTACACCTTC. The V call is TRBV10-2, the J call TRBJ1-2, with no clear D. Germline values: CDR1 WSHSY, CDR2 SAAADI. V was cut by 0 bases and J by 8 bases, with 13 bases left in between. This CDR3 comprises 14 residues.